One and the same sample provided the 14 T cell receptor beta chains below, sequenced in a study of beta chain features in type 1 diabetes. The authors reverse transcribed all of the isolated RNA, so sequencing captured expressed TCRB transcripts. Produced via immunoSEQ multiplex PCR; TCRdb's table is partial and in-frame only. The top ten clones hold approximately 1% of a sample with about 290,000 clones, under 8.5% of them seen once. Sequenced material: central memory CD4+ T cells from blood. The source of these receptors is a woman aged 18-29 years in good health.

Only a few counts were recorded for this clone. The J gene is TRBJ2-1, the V gene TRBV7-2; a weak D match, TRBD2 (6 bases). V was trimmed by 5 bases and J by 4 bases, leaving 12 bases between them. CDR3 length equals 14 residues. Looked up from germline, CDR1 is SGHTA and CDR2 is FQGNSA. The CDR3 coding sequence is TGTGCCAGCAGCCCTCAAGGGAGGTACAATGAGCAGTTCTTC. Translating it yields CASSPQGRYNEQFF. The variable domain in full, with the rest retrieved from reference TRBV7-2 and TRBJ2-1, is GAGVSQSPSNKVTEKGKDVELRCDPISGHTALYWYRQSLGQGLEFLIYFQGNSAPDKSGLPSDRFSAERTGGSVSTLTIQRTQQEDSAVYLCASSPQGRYNEQFFGPGTRLTVL.

This clone was seen more than once but under ten times. V gene TRBV7-8 combines with J gene TRBJ2-7; 8 nucleotides agree with TRBD2. The V gene end was trimmed by 3 bases and the J gene end by 3 bases; junction bases not matched to a gene: 1. CDR1 is SGHVS, CDR2 FQNEAQ, per germline. The CDR3 length is 13 residues. DNA for the CDR3: TGTGCCAGCAGCTTCCTAGCGGGCTACGAGCAGTACTTC. This codes for CASSFLAGYEQYF.

In its sample, this clone was seen many times. This chain joins TRBV5-4 and TRBJ2-4; TRBD2 is a possible D gene (7 bases). This CDR3 has 14 residues. Germline V gene lookup returns CDR1 SGHNT and CDR2 YYREEE (reference sequence). The V end was cut by 10 bases, the J end by 0 bases, with 14 bases between. CDR3 in amino acids: CAVGGQPAKNIQYF. DNA for the CDR3: TGTGCCGTGGGGGGGCAACCAGCCAAAAACATTCAGTACTTC.

This clone showed up just a few times. V usage is TRBV4-3 and J usage is TRBJ2-1; tentative D call: TRBD2 (5 bases). The ends were cut back, 1 base at V and 2 bases at J, with 18 bases in the middle. Germline V CDR1 and CDR2: LGHNA, YSLEER. The CDR3 sequence is 18 residues long. The CDR3 nucleotides are TGCGCCAGCAGCCAAGTGTCCATGGGCGGAGGCGCCTACAATGAGCAGTTCTTC. It encodes CASSQVSMGGGAYNEQFF.

In this sample, this clone turned up many times. The V call is TRBV21-1, the J call TRBJ2-5; the DNA was not compared with TRBD2, the D call given in the table. TRBV21-1 is shown as a pseudogene. The CDR3 is 17 amino acids. The DNA of the CDR3 is TGTGCCAGCAGCGCTCCGGGACTAGCGGGAGCCCAAGAGACCCAGTACTTC. Translating gives CASSAPGLAGAQETQYF.

The chain employs TRBV11-3 and TRBJ1-5; 7 bases match TRBD1. Germline CDR1 reads SGHNT; CDR2 reads YENEEA. This CDR3 has 12 amino acids. The J segment lost 0 bases and the V segment lost 11 bases, leaving 1 base of the junction unmatched. CDR3: CAGDSSNQPQHF. The CDR3 coding sequence is TGTGCCGGGGACAGTAGCAATCAGCCCCAGCATTTT.

This clone was picked up a small number of times. This chain connects TRBV7-3 to TRBJ1-1; D remains ambiguous. Germline V gives CDR1 SGHTA, CDR2 FQGTGA. The germline V and J ends were trimmed by 4 bases and 0 bases, with 12 bases remaining between them. This CDR3 has 15 amino acids. The CDR3 DNA sequence: TGTGCCAGCAGCTCCTCGTGGGTCGTGAACACTGAAGCTTTCTTT. It yields the protein CASSSSWVVNTEAFF.

In this sample, this clone turned up many times. The chain is built from TRBV27 and TRBJ1-1; 7 nucleotides match TRBD1. Per the germline V gene, CDR1 is MNHEY and CDR2 is SMNVEV (reference sequence). The CDR3 has 14 residues. V shed 8 bases and J 1 base; nucleotides not matched to a gene: 7. CDR3 loop: CASSRQGENTEAFF. Written as DNA, the CDR3 is TGTGCCAGCTCACGCCAGGGGGAGAACACTGAAGCTTTCTTT.

This clone was picked up many times. The chain combines TRBV7-3 with TRBJ2-7; the D gene is possibly TRBD1 (6 bases). Trimming shortened V by 4 bases and J by 0 bases, and 13 bases separated the two germline ends. The CDR3 spans 15 residues. CDR1 and CDR2 (germline): SGHTA, FQGTGA. CDR3 residues: CASSCHRESSYEQYV. The CDR3 bases are TGTGCCAGCAGCTGCCACAGGGAGAGCTCCTACGAGCAGTACGTC.

The table lists this clone with many counts. The rearrangement joins TRBV5-4 to TRBJ1-4; TRBD1 matches 9 bases. The J segment lost 4 bases and the V segment lost 4 bases, leaving 11 bases of the junction unmatched. CDR3 length equals 17 residues. Germline V lookup: CDR1 SGHNT, CDR2 YYREEE (reference sequence). The CDR3 bases are TGTGCCAGCAGCCGACGGTCTACGGGACAGGGTAATGAAAAACTGTTTTTT. Its translation is CASSRRSTGQGNEKLFF.

Only a few counts were recorded for this clone. The J gene is TRBJ1-4, the V gene TRBV18; tentative D call: TRBD1 (5 bases). CDR1 is KGHSH, CDR2 LQKENI, per germline. This CDR3 spans 15 amino acids. V was trimmed by 4 bases and J by 4 bases, leaving 13 bases between them. The CDR3, as DNA: TGTGCCAGCTCACGAGCCAGGGCGGATAATGAAAAACTGTTTTTT. This gives the protein CASSRARADNEKLFF.

A few counts support this clone. The CDR3 nucleotides read TGTGCCAGCAGTTACTCGCGGCTGACTAACACAGATACGCAGTATTTT. Its protein is CASSYSRLTNTDTQYF. The V call is TRBV6-5, the J call TRBJ2-3; D possibly corresponds to TRBD2 (5 bases). The CDR3 totals 16 residues. Per the germline V gene, CDR1 is MNHEY and CDR2 is SVGAGI. Trimming cost V 0 bases and J 2 bases, with 12 bases left between them.

This clone was counted between two and nine times. The chain carries TRBV5-4 and TRBJ2-3, with D unresolved. The CDR3 spans 14 residues. The germline V and J ends were trimmed by 3 bases and 5 bases, with 13 bases remaining between them. CDR1 is SGHNT and CDR2 is YYREEE in the germline V gene (reference sequence). CDR3 nucleotides: TGTGCCAGCAGCTCCCGGACCTATCAAGATACGCAGTATTTT. It encodes CASSSRTYQDTQYF.

V is TRBV7-3 and J is TRBJ2-1, with 8 positions matching TRBD1. Germline lookup yields CDR1 SGHTA and CDR2 FQGTGA. J was trimmed by 5 bases and V by 6 bases; bases with no gene match: 6. The CDR3 runs 14 residues. The CDR3 nucleotides read TGTGCCAGCAGGACCGGGACAGGCAACAATGAGCAGTTCTTC. Amino acids: CASRTGTGNNEQFF. The full variable domain, rest sourced from reference TRBV7-3 and TRBJ2-1, is GAGVSQTPSNKVTEKGKYVELRCDPISGHTALYWYRQSLGQGPEFLIYFQGTGAADDSGLPNDRFFAVRPEGSVSTLKIQRTERGDSAVYLCASRTGTGNNEQFFGPGTRLTVL.